The T cell receptor beta chain under discussion was sequenced for a study of regulatory T cells in long-lasting Graves disease. This clonotype was counted between two and nine times. What it binds is not known. TCR beta libraries were built with iRepertoire HTBI primers and Arm-PCR of CDR3 regions. One entry per CDR3 protein results from TCRdb running MiXCR on the multiplex PCR reads. In the table there are 500,000 or so distinct CDR3 sequences, 15% to 20% of which are singletons. The trim removed 2 bases at V and 1 base at J, leaving 3 bases unmatched. This CDR3 has 14 residues. From germline, CDR1 is GTSNPN and CDR2 SVGIG (reference sequence). Study-wide results and caveats: TRBV28 was favored in persistent disease, as were TRBJ1-2 and TRBJ2-5.

Time point noted: newly diagnosed GD, antithyroid drugs for less than 3 months. Preparation of the TCR library used RNA extracted from PBMCs. Blood from the periphery, about 9 milliliters in all, was drawn into EDTA tubes. This sample also belongs to another study, concerning T cells in Graves' hyperthyroidism and ophthalmopathy.

The chain has TRBV30 and TRBJ2-5; TRBD2 aligns across 8 bases. This receptor was obtained from a woman aged 35 to 59 with Graves disease. Specimen: peripheral blood mononuclear cells (PBMCs), collected at new diagnosis, from a patient treated with antithyroid drugs. CDR3 loop: CAWSFSGVQETQYF. DNA for the CDR3: TGTGCCTGGAGTTTTAGCGGGGTCCAAGAGACCCAGTACTTC.